Listed below are T cell receptor beta chains from one sample, sequenced in a study of shared clonotypes between healthy human individuals. Generated by immunoSEQ multiplex PCR, the TCRdb table keeps only in-frame clones and is missing some. The sample yields millions of clones, approximately 94% seen once. The sequenced material came from naive CD8+ T cells sorted from blood. The receptors come from a man younger than 30 in good health. The CDR3 runs from the conserved cysteine through the conserved F or W. A D gene is named only where the DNA matches it firmly. Not all rows give a size; the values are once, few, many and, for expanded clones, a class.

clone_size j_call v_call d_call cdr3_nt cdr3_aa
. TRBJ2-1 TRBV27 TRBD1 TGTGCCAGCAGTTTCACAGGGGTGGGCTACAATGAGCAGTTCTTC CASSFTGVGYNEQFF
few TRBJ1-1 TRBV6-5 . TGTGCCAGCAGTTACTCGGAGGGAGGAACTGAAGCTTTCTTT CASSYSEGGTEAFF
. TRBJ2-7 TRBV27 . TGTGCCAGCAGGGGACTGGCCGCCTACGAGCAGTACTTC CASRGLAAYEQYF
. TRBJ2-7 TRBV5-6 TRBD2 TGTGCCAGCAGCTTCGGGACTAGCGGATCCGAGCAGTACTTC CASSFGTSGSEQYF
few TRBJ1-5 TRBV5-4 . TGTGCCAGCAGCTTGGCAGGCAATCAGCCCCAGCATTTT CASSLAGNQPQHF
. TRBJ2-1 TRBV13 TRBD2 TGTGCCAGCAGCTCCGCGACTAGCGGAACGAACAATGAGCAGTTCTTC CASSSATSGTNNEQFF
. TRBJ2-3 TRBV4-1 TRBD2 TGCGCCAGCAGCCAGGCTTTAATAGCGGGAGCTGATACGCAGTATTTT CASSQALIAGADTQYF
. TRBJ2-7 TRBV6-5 TRBD2 TGTGCCAGCAGGCTAGCGGATCTCCCCTACGAGCAGTACTTC CASRLADLPYEQYF
. TRBJ2-2 TRBV7-9 TRBD1 TGTGCCAACTCCGGGACAGGGGATGTGGACACCGGGGAGCTGTTTTTT CANSGTGDVDTGELFF
. TRBJ2-1 TRBV7-2 TRBD2 TGTGCCAGCAGAGGGGCGGGAGGTCTTGAGCAGTTCTTC CASRGAGGLEQFF
. TRBJ1-2 TRBV5-6 TRBD1 TGTGCCAGCAGCTTCGGGACAGTACTCTATGGCTACACCTTC CASSFGTVLYGYTF
. TRBJ1-3 TRBV6-1 . TGTGCCAGCAATCGACAGGACCTCTCTGGAAACACCATATATTTT CASNRQDLSGNTIYF
. TRBJ2-3 TRBV2 . TGTGCCAGCAGTGAACAGCGGGTAACAGATACGCAGTATTTT CASSEQRVTDTQYF
once TRBJ2-7 TRBV5-1 TRBD2 TGCGCCAGCAGCTTGCCTAGCGGCAACTACGAGCAGTACTTC CASSLPSGNYEQYF
. TRBJ1-1 TRBV7-6 . TGTGCCAGCAGCTTAGTTTCAGTGACAGAGAACACTGAAGCTTTCTTT CASSLVSVTENTEAFF
. TRBJ1-5 TRBV7-8 TRBD1 TGTGCCAGCAGCCGACCCGGGACAGGCCCAAGCAATCAGCCCCAGCATTTT CASSRPGTGPSNQPQHF
. TRBJ2-7 TRBV20-1 . TGCAGTGCCGACAGTGCTTACGAGCAGTACTTC CSADSAYEQYF
. TRBJ2-7 TRBV11-3 . TGTGCCAGCAGCTTTGAAAAATGGTGTAACGTAGGCTACGAGCAGTACTTC CASSFEKWCNVGYEQYF
. TRBJ2-7 TRBV28 . TGTGCCAGCAGCGAAACTGGGACACAATCCTACGAGCAGTACTTC CASSETGTQSYEQYF
. TRBJ2-5 TRBV11-2 . TGTGCCAGCAGCGCAACACTAGAGACCCAGTACTTC CASSATLETQYF
. TRBJ2-3 TRBV29-1 . TGCAGCGTTGAAGATACCAGGGTAGGAACAGATACGCAGTATTTT CSVEDTRVGTDTQYF
. TRBJ2-1 TRBV11-3 . TGTGCCAGCAGCTCCGATGGACTGTACAATGAGCAGTTCTTC CASSSDGLYNEQFF